This TCR beta chain was obtained from a study of blood T cell repertoires in COVID-19. Authors' analysis steps: By means of reference gene primer amplification, nucleated cell counts were estimated. Some clones are missing from TCRdb's copy, which holds only in-frame ones; the method was immunoSEQ multiplex PCR. The V and J calls and clone size are taken from that table; D and trimming were inferred from the DNA. The table shows some 14,000 clones, with 80% to 90% occurring only once. Between the trimmed V and J ends, which lost 7 bases and 4 bases, there was a span of 18 bases. The CDR3 length is 15 residues. Germline CDR1 MGHDK, CDR2 SYGVNS.

This clonotype originated in a man aged 45-65 years with active COVID-19. This sequence joins TRBV25-1 and TRBJ2-3, with D possibly TRBD2 on 6 matching bases. Sequences were obtained from peripheral blood. The CDR3 here is CASNIGDGGADTQYF. The CDR3 bases are TGTGCCAGCAACATCGGGGACGGCGGGGCAGATACGCAGTATTTT.